This is a list of T cell receptor beta chains from one sample in a study of glioma-infiltrating T cells. TCRdb processed the multiplex PCR reads anew with MiXCR; each CDR3 protein has one entry. The table has 150,000 to 200,000 distinct CDR3 sequences, roughly a third seen once; the top ten hold 20% to 25%. Sequencing was done on a sample of glioma tissue, nonneoplastic brain tissue, or PBMCs (not recorded which). The receptors here all came from a human donor with low-grade glioma or glioblastoma, undergoing nonglioma brain surgery, or in good health (not recorded which). Each CDR3 is given with its conserved first and last residue. Each record gives: V gene, J gene, clone size, D gene, CDR3 protein, CDR3 DNA. A D gene is named only where the DNA matches it firmly. Not every row has a clone size; where given, it reads once, few, many or a size class.

TRBV6-2/TRBV6-3,TRBJ1-5,many,.,CASSWSRGGQPQHF,TGTGCCAGCAGTTGGAGTCGGGGAGGGCAGCCCCAGCATTTT
TRBV20-1,TRBJ2-5,many,.,CSARDDQETQYF,TGCAGTGCCCGGGACGACCAAGAGACCCAGTACTTC
TRBV3-1,TRBJ2-7,.,.,CASSQAGVYEQYF,TGTGCCAGCAGCCAAGCGGGTGTCTACGAGCAGTACTTC
TRBV6-6,TRBJ2-1,.,.,CAISGGIYNEKFF,TGTGCCATCAGTGGAGGGATCTACAATGAGAAGTTCTTC
TRBV29-1,TRBJ1-1,.,.,CSVGSGFGEASF,TGCAGCGTTGGGTCGGGGTTCGGTGAAGCTTCCTTT
TRBV5-1,TRBJ2-3,many,.,CASSLAGTDTQYF,TGCGCCAGCAGCTTGGCGGGCACAGATACGCAGTATTTT
TRBV7-2,TRBJ2-1,many,.,CASSLAGSPYNEQFF,TGTGCCAGCAGCTTGGCGGGATCCCCCTACAATGAGCAGTTCTTC
TRBV5-1,TRBJ2-1,few,TRBD2,CASATGTTNNEQFF,TGCGCCAGCGCAACCGGGACTACTAACAATGAGCAGTTCTTC
TRBV28,TRBJ1-5,many,.,CASSFTRTFNQPQHF,TGTGCCAGCAGTTTTACACGGACCTTTAATCAGCCCCAGCATTTT
TRBV27,TRBJ2-4,few,.,CASSLRTAKNIQYF,TGTGCCAGCAGCCTCAGGACCGCCAAAAACATTCAGTACTTC
TRBV27,TRBJ2-7,many,TRBD2,CASSSRLAGGDEQYF,TGTGCCAGCAGTTCTCGTCTAGCGGGAGGCGACGAGCAGTACTTC
TRBV11-2,TRBJ2-3,many,TRBD2,CASSLDPGLAGQYF,TGTGCCAGCAGCTTAGATCCCGGACTAGCGGGTCAGTATTTT
TRBV27,TRBJ2-5,many,.,CASRPVHPGKETQYF,TGTGCCAGCAGACCCGTGCACCCGGGGAAAGAGACCCAGTACTTC
TRBV6-1,TRBJ1-4,many,.,CASSVAFIEKLFF,TGTGCCAGCAGTGTTGCCTTCATTGAAAAACTGTTTTTT
TRBV3-1,TRBJ2-1,few,TRBD2,CASSQDFALAGVNEQFF,TGTGCCAGCAGCCAAGATTTCGCACTAGCGGGAGTCAATGAGCAGTTCTTC
TRBV4-1,TRBJ1-1,many,.,CASSQGRGAFF,TGCGCCAGCAGCCAAGGACGGGGAGCTTTCTTT
TRBV24-1,TRBJ2-1,many,TRBD2,CATSEAGPLNNEQFF,TGTGCCACAAGTGAAGCGGGACCCCTCAACAATGAGCAGTTCTTC
TRBV7-6,TRBJ2-2,many,.,CASSLALNTGELFF,TGTGCCAGCAGCTTAGCGTTGAACACCGGGGAGCTGTTTTTT
TRBV7-9,TRBJ2-3,many,.,CASSSTTDTQYF,TGTGCCAGCAGCTCAACCACAGATACGCAGTATTTT
TRBV27,TRBJ1-5,.,TRBD1,CARDRDVNQPQHF,TGTGCCAGGGACAGGGACGTGAATCAGCCCCAGCATTTT
TRBV29-1,TRBJ2-5,.,TRBD2,CSVGVAGVQETQYF,TGCAGCGTTGGTGTAGCGGGAGTACAAGAGACCCAGTACTTC
TRBV28,TRBJ2-3,many,.,CASSQNTGYYTDTQYF,TGTGCCAGCAGTCAGAACACAGGGTATTACACAGATACGCAGTATTTT
TRBV20-1,TRBJ2-7,many,TRBD2,CSARGLAATTRSSYEQYF,TGCAGTGCTAGAGGGCTAGCGGCTACGACCCGAAGCTCCTACGAGCAGTACTTC
TRBV4-1,TRBJ1-2,.,.,CASSLDPDTPFTYGYTF,TGCGCCAGCAGCCTAGATCCGGATACTCCTTTTACCTATGGCTACACCTTC
TRBV4-2,TRBJ2-7,.,TRBD2,CASSQRLAESYKQYF,TGTGCCAGCAGCCAGAGACTAGCGGAGTCCTACAAGCAGTACTTC
TRBV20-1,TRBJ2-7,many,TRBD1,CSADDRGQYEQYF,TGCAGTGCCGACGACAGGGGGCAGTACGAGCAGTACTTC
TRBV7-2,TRBJ1-1,many,.,CASSPSMSAAAFF,TGTGCCAGCAGCCCATCAATGAGTGCGGCAGCTTTCTTT
TRBV7-2,TRBJ2-2,many,TRBD2,CASSLNQRGNTGELFF,TGTGCCAGCAGCTTAAACCAGCGGGGGAACACCGGGGAGCTGTTTTTT
TRBV7-2,TRBJ2-7,.,.,CASSFPLAGDPSYEQYF,TGTGCCAGCAGCTTCCCTCTAGCAGGGGATCCCTCCTACGAGCAGTACTTC
TRBV7-8,TRBJ2-5,.,TRBD1,CASSFRQGAGQETQYF,TGTGCCAGCAGCTTCAGACAGGGGGCAGGCCAAGAGACCCAGTACTTC
TRBV6-2/TRBV6-3,TRBJ2-7,many,.,CASYAGTSTYEQYF,TGTGCCAGCTATGCCGGGACATCGACCTACGAGCAGTACTTC
TRBV6-2/TRBV6-3,TRBJ1-6,many,.,CASSPTVGNSPLHF,TGTGCCAGCAGCCCGACGGTAGGAAATTCACCCCTCCACTTT
TRBV19,TRBJ1-5,many,.,CASRRNYSNQPQHF,TGTGCCAGTAGGCGGAACTATAGCAATCAGCCCCAGCATTTT
TRBV7-2,TRBJ2-6,.,.,CASSRRHGATGANVLTF,TGTGCCAGCAGCCGACGACATGGGGCGACTGGGGCCAACGTCCTGACTTTC
TRBV5-1,TRBJ2-7,many,.,CASSLTGETYEQYF,TGCGCCAGCAGCTTAACGGGAGAGACCTACGAGCAGTACTTC
TRBV28,TRBJ2-7,.,TRBD2,CASSLLLAGGDNEQYF,TGCGCCAGCAGTTTATTATTAGCGGGAGGGGACAATGAGCAGTACTTC
TRBV19,TRBJ2-5,few,TRBD1,CASSTYPGGQETQYF,TGTGCCAGTAGTACCTATCCAGGGGGTCAAGAGACCCAGTACTTC
TRBV2,TRBJ2-7,many,.,CASSLGFSEQYF,TGTGCCAGCAGCCTCGGTTTTTCCGAGCAGTACTTC
TRBV11-1,TRBJ1-1,many,.,CASSLGGSNAEAFF,TGTGCCAGCAGCTTAGGGGGGTCTAACGCTGAAGCTTTCTTT
TRBV29-1,TRBJ2-1,few,TRBD2,CSAEPGTSGSSYNEQFF,TGCAGCGCCGAGCCCGGGACTAGCGGGAGTTCCTACAATGAGCAGTTCTTC
TRBV7-2,TRBJ2-3,.,.,CASILTVAVGGPDTQYF,TGTGCCAGCATCTTAACGGTCGCTGTTGGGGGCCCAGATACGCAGTATTTT
TRBV6-2/TRBV6-3,TRBJ2-2,.,.,CASSYRYSTGELFF,TGTGCCAGCAGTTACAGGTATAGTACCGGGGAGCTGTTTTTT
TRBV28,TRBJ1-1,.,.,CARSLGRENTEAFF,TGTGCCAGAAGTCTAGGACGGGAGAACACTGAAGCATTCTTT
TRBV7-9,TRBJ2-7,.,.,CASQPNFPHEQYF,TGTGCCAGCCAACCTAATTTTCCCCACGAGCAGTACTTC
TRBV6-1,TRBJ2-1,many,TRBD2,CASKEREGPHNEQFF,TGTGCCAGCAAAGAGCGGGAGGGGCCCCACAATGAGCAGTTCTTC
TRBV4-3,TRBJ2-1,many,TRBD2,CASSQVVRTSRVLEQFF,TGCGCCAGCAGCCAAGTGGTCCGGACTAGTCGGGTTTTGGAGCAGTTCTTC
TRBV27,TRBJ1-1,.,TRBD1,CASSPGTGGAGIVAEAFF,TGTGCCAGCAGTCCCGGGACAGGGGGCGCGGGCATCGTCGCTGAAGCTTTCTTT
TRBV5-4,TRBJ1-1,few,.,CASSGGGGNTEAFF,TGTGCCAGCAGCGGGGGGGGGGGGAACACTGAAGCTTTCTTT